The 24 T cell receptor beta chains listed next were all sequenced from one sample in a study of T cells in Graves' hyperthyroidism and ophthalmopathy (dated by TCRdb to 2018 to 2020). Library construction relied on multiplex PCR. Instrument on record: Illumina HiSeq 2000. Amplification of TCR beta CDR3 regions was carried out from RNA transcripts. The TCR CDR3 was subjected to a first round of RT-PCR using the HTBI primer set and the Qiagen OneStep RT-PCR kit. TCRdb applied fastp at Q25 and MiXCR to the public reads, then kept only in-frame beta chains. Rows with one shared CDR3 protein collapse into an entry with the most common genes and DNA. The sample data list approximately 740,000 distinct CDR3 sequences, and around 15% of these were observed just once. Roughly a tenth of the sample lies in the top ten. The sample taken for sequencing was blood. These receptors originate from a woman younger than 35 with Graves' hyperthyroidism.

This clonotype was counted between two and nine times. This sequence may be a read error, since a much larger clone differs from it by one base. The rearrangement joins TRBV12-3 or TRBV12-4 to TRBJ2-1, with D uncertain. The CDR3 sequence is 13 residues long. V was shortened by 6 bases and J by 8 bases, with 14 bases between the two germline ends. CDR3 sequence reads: CASSRGLSDEQFF. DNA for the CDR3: TGTGCCAGCAGCCGAGGTTTGAGCGATGAGCAGTTCTTC.

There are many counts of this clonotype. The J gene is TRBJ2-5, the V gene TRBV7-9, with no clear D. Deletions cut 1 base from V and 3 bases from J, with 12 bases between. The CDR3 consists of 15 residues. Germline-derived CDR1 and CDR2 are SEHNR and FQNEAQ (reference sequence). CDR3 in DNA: TGTGCCAGCAGCTTAGTGGGTCGTGGGAAAGAGACCCAGTACTTC. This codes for CASSLVGRGKETQYF.

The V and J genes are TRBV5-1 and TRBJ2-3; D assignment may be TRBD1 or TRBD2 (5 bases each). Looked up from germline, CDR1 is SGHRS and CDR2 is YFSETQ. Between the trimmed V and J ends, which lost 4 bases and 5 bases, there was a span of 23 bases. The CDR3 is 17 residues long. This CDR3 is CASSQEGQTRTLDTQYF. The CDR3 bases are TGCGCCAGCAGCCAAGAGGGGCAAACCAGGACTCTAGATACGCAGTATTTT.

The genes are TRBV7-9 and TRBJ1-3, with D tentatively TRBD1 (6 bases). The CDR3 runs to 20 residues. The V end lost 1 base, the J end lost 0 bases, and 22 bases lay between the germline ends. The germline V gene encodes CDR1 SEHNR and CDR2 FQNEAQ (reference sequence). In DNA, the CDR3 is TGTGCCAGCAGCTTAGTTGGCCGTGCGACAGGCGAAAGCTCTGGAAACACCATATATTTT. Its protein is CASSLVGRATGESSGNTIYF.

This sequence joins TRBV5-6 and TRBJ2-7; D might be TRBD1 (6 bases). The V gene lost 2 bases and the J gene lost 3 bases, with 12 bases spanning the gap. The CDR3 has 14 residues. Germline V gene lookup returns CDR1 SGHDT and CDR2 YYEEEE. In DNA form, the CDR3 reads TGTGCCAGCAGCTTAATTGGGGACAACTACGAGCAGTACTTC. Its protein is CASSLIGDNYEQYF. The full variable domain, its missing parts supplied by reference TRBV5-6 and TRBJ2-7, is DAGVTQSPTHLIKTRGQQVTLRCSPKSGHDTVSWYQQALGQGPQFIFQYYEEEERQRGNFPDRFSGHQFPNYSSELNVNALLLGDSALYLCASSLIGDNYEQYFGPGTRLTVT.

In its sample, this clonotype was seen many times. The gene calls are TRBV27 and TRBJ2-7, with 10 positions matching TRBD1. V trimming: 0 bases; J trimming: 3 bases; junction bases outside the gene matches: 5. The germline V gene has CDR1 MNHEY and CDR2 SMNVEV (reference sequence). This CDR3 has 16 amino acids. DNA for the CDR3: TGTGCCAGCAGTTTATCGGGACAGGGGCCTAACTACGAGCAGTACTTC. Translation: CASSLSGQGPNYEQYF.

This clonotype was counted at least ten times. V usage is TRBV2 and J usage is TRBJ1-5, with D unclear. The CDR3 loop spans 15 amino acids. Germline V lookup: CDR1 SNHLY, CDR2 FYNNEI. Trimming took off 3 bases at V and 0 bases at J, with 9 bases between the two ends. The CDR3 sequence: CASSDRGNSNQPQHF. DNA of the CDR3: TGTGCCAGCAGTGACCGGGGAAATAGCAATCAGCCCCAGCATTTT.

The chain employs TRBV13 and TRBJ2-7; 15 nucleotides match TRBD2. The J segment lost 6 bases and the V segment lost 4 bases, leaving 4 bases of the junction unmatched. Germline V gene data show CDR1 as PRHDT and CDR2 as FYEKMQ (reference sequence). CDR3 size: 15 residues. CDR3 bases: TGTGCCAGCAGCTCGGGACTAGCGGGAGGTGTCGAGCAGTACTTC. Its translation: CASSSGLAGGVEQYF.

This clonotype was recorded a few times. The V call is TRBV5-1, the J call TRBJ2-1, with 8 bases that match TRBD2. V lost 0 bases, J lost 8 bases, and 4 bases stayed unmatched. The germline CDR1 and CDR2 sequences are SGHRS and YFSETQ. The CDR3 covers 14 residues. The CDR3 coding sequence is TGCGCCAGCAGCTTGGCGGCGGGAGGCGATGAGCAGTTCTTC. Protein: CASSLAAGGDEQFF.

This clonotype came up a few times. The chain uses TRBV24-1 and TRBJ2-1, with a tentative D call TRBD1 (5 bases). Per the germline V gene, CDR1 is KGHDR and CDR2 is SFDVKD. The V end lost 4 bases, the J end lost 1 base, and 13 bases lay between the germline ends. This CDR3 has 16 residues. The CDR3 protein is CATSDPTATSYNEQFF. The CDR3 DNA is TGTGCCACCAGTGACCCGACAGCCACTTCCTACAATGAGCAGTTCTTC.

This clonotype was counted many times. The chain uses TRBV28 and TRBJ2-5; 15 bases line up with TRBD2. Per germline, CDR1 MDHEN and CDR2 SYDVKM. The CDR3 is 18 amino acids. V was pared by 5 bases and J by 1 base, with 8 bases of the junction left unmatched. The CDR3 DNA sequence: TGTGCCAGCAGTCCAGGGACTAGCGGGAGGCCGTCCCAAGAGACCCAGTACTTC. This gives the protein CASSPGTSGRPSQETQYF. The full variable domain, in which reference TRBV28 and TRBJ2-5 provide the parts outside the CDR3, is DVKVTQSSRYLVKRTGEKVFLECVQDMDHENMFWYRQDPGLGLRLIYFSYDVKMKEKGDIPEGYSVSREKKERFSLILESASTNQTSMYLCASSPGTSGRPSQETQYFGPGTRLLVL.

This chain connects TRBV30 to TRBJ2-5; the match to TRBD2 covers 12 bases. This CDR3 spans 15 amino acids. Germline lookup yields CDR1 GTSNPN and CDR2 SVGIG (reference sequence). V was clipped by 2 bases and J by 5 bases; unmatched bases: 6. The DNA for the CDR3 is TGTGCCTGGAGTTCGACTAGCGGGAGTCGGGAGACCCAGTACTTC. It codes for CAWSSTSGSRETQYF.

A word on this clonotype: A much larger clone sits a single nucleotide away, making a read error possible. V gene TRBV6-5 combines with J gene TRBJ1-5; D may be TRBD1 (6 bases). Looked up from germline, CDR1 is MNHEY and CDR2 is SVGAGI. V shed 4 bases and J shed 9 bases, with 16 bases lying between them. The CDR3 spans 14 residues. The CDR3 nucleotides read TGTGCCAGCAGTTCTGCAGGGGTCAACGCGCCCCAGCATTTT. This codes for CASSSAGVNAPQHF.

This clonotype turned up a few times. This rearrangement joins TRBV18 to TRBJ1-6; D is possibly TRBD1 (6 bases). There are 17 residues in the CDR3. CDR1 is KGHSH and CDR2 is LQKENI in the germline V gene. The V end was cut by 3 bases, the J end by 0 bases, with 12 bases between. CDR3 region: CASSPRDTSSYNSPLHF. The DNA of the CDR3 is TGTGCCAGCTCACCCCGGGACACGAGCTCCTATAATTCACCCCTCCACTTT.

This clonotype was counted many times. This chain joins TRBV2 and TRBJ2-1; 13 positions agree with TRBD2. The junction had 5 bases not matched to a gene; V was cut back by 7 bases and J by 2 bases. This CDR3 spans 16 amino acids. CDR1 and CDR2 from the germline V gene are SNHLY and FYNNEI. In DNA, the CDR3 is TGTGCCAGCAAACCGGGACTAGCGGGACCCTACAATGAGCAGTTCTTC. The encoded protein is CASKPGLAGPYNEQFF.

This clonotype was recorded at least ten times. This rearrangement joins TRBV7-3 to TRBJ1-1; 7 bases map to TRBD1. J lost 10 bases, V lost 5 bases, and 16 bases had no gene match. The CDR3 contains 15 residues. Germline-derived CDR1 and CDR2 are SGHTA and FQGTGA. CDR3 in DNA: TGTGCCAGCAGCCCTGGGGGACAGAGGACCTCTGGAGCTTTCTTT. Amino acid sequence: CASSPGGQRTSGAFF.

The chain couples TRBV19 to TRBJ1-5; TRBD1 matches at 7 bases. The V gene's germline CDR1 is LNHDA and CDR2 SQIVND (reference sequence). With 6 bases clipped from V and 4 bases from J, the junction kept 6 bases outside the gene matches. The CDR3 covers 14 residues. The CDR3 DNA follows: TGTGCCAGTAGGACACAGGGGCCGAATCAGCCCCAGCATTTT. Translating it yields CASRTQGPNQPQHF.

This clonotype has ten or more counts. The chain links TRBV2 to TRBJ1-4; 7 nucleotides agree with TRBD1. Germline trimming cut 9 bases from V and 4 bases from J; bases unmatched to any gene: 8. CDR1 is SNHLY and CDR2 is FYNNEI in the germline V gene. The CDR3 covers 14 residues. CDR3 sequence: CASLRQGYNEKLFF. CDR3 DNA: TGTGCCAGTCTTCGACAGGGCTATAATGAAAAACTGTTTTTT.

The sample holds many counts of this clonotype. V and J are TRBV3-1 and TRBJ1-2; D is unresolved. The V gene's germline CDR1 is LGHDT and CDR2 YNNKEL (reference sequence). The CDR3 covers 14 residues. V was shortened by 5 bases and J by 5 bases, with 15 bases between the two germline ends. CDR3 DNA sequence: TGTGCCAGCAGCACATTGGAGGGAAATTATGGCTACACCTTC. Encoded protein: CASSTLEGNYGYTF.

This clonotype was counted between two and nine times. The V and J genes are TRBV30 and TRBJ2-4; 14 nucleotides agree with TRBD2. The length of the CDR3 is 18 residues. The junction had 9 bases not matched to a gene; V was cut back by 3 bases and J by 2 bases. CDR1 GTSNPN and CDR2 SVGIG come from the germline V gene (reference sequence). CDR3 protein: CAWSVIRTSGRSKNIQYF. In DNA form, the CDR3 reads TGTGCCTGGAGCGTTATTAGGACTAGCGGGAGGTCCAAAAACATTCAGTACTTC. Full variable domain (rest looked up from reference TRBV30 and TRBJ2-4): SQTIHQWPATLVQPVGSPLSLECTVEGTSNPNLYWYRQAAGRGLQLLFYSVGIGQISSEVPQNLSASRPQDRQFILSSKKLLLSDSGFYLCAWSVIRTSGRSKNIQYFGAGTRLSVL.

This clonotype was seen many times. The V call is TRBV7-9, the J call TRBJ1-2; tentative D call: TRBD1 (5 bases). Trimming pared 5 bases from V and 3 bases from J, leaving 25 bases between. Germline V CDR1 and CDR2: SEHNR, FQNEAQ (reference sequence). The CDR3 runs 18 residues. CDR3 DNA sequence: TGTGCCAGCAGCCGAGAGTTACTTCCCAGGGTAGCAGACTATGGCTACACCTTC. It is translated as CASSRELLPRVADYGYTF.

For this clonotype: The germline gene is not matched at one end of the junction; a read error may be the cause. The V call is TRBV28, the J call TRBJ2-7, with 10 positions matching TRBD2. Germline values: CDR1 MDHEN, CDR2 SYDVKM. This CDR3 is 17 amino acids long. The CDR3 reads CVSSPSLTSGTIHEQYF. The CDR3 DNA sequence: TGTGTCAGCAGTCCCTCCCTAACTAGCGGGACCATCCACGAGCAGTACTTC.

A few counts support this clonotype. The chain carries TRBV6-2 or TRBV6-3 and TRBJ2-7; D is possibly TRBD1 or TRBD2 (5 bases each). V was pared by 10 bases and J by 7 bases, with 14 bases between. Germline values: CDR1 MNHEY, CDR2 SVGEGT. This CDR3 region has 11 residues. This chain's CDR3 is CATGRWGEQYF. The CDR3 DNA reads TGTGCCACCGGCCGGTGGGGGGAGCAGTACTTC.

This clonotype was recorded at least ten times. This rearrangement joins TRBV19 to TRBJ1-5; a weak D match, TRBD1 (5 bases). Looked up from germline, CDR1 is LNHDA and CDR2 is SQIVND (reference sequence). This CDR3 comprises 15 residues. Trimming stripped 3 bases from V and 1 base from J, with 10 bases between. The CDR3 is CASSISGLSNQPQHF. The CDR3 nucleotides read TGTGCCAGTAGTATTTCAGGGTTGAGCAATCAGCCCCAGCATTTT. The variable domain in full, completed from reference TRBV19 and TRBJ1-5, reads DGGITQSPKYLFRKEGQNVTLSCEQNLNHDAMYWYRQDPGQGLRLIYYSQIVNDFQKGDIAEGYSVSREKKESFPLTVTSAQKNPTAFYLCASSISGLSNQPQHFGDGTRLSIL.